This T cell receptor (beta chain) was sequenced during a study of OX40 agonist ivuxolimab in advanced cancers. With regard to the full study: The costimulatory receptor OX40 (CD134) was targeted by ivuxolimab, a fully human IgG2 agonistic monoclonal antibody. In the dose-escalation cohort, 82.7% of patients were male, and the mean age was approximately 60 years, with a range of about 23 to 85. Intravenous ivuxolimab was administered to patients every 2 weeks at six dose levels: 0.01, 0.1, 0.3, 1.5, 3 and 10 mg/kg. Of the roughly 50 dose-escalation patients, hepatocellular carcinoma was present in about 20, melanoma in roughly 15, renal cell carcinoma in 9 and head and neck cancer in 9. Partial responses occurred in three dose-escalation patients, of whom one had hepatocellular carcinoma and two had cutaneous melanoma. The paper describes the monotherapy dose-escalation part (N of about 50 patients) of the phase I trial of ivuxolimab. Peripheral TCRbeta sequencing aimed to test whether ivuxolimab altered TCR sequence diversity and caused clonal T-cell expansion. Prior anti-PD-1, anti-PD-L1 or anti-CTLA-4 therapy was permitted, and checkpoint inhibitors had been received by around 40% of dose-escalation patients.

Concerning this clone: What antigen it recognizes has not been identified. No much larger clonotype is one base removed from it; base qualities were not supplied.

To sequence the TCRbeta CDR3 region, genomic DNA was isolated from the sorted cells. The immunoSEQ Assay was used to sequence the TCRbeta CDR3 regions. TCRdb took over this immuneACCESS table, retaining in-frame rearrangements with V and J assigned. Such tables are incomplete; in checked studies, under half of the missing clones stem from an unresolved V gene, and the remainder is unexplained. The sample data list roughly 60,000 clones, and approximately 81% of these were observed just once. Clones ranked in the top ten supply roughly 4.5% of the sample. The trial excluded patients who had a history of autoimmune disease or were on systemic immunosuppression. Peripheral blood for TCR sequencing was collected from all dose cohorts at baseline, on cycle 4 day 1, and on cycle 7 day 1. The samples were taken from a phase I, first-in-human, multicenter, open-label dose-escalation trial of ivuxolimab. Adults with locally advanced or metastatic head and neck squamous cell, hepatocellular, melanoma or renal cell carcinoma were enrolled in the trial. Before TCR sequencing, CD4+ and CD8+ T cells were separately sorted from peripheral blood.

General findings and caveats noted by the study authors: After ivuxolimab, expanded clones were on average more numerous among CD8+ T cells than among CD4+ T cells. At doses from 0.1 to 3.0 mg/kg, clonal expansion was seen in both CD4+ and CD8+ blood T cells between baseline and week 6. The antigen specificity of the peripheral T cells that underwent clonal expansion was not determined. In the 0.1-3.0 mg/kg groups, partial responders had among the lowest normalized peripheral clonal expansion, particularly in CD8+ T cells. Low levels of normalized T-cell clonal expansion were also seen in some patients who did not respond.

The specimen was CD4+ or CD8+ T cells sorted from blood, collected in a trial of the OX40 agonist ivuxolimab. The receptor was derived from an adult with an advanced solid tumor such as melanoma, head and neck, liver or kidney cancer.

The CDR3 protein is CASSSGRTNEKLFF. The DNA sequence is given as TGTGCCAGCAGTTCGGGTAGGACTAATGAAAAACTGTTTTTT. The sequence joins TRBV6-5 to TRBJ1-4; there is no confident call for the D gene. V and J are truncated by 4 bases and 2 bases respectively, leaving an intervening sequence of 8 bases. The cysteine opens and the phenylalanine closes a CDR3 of 14 amino acids. CDR3 DNA only is kept here, 42 bases in frame from base 1. Per the germline V gene, MNHEY is the CDR1 and SVGAGI is the CDR2.